This T cell receptor beta chain was documented in a study of cytomegalovirus exposure and HLA in healthy donors. Study results and caveats: Per a later analysis, HLA-associated TCR beta chains showed more clonal expansion than other, equally common TCR beta chains.

Remarks on this clone: The antigen remains undetermined.

Germline loops: CDR1 MNHEY, CDR2 SVGAGI. Between the trimmed V and J ends, which lost 10 bases and 3 bases, there was a span of 13 bases. This CDR3 contains 13 residues. PCR amplification relied on 60 Vbeta primers (plus 13 Jbeta primers). Only in-frame clones appear in the TCRdb table, and some are missing; sequencing was by immunoSEQ multiplex PCR. Its listing shows about 150,000 clones. The V and J genes are TRBV6-5 and TRBJ1-5, with unresolved D. Sequenced material: PBMCs. The clonotype comes from a woman aged 45-60 years in good health and CMV-seronegative. Here the CDR3 DNA reads TGTGCCACCAGGAACAGATCCAATCAGCCCCAGCATTTT. This translates into CATRNRSNQPQHF.